This T cell receptor beta chain was sequenced for a study of OX40 agonist ivuxolimab in advanced cancers. As for the study in general: Three patients got partial responses; one had hepatocellular carcinoma and two had cutaneous melanoma.

Data came from immunoSEQ multiplex PCR; TCRdb stores just in-frame clones and leaves some out. The data show about 67,000 clones, around 84% seen once. CDR3 length: 13 amino acids. V lost 2 bases and J lost 7, with 9 bases in between. The germline V gene has CDR1 SGHAT and CDR2 FQNNGV. Patients were ineligible given autoimmune disease history or systemic immunosuppression. This clone was observed a handful of times. Its antigen is undetermined. General study results and limits: Relative to CD4+ cells, CD8+ T cells on average had more expanded clones.

The chain uses TRBV11-2 and TRBJ1-5; no reliable D call. The TCR was taken from an adult with an advanced solid tumor such as melanoma, head and neck, liver or kidney cancer. The sequencing here drew on CD4+ or CD8+ T cells sorted from blood, taken in a trial of the OX40 agonist ivuxolimab. CDR3 protein: CASSLSERQPQHF. As DNA, the CDR3 is TGTGCCAGCAGCTTATCGGAGAGGCAGCCCCAGCATTTT. Looking up the rest from reference TRBV11-2 and TRBJ1-5 gives the full variable domain: EAGVAQSPRYKIIEKRQSVAFWCNPISGHATLYWYQQILGQGPKLLIQFQNNGVVDDSQLPKDRFSAERLKGVDSTLKIQPAKLEDSAVYLCASSLSERQPQHFGDGTRLSIL.